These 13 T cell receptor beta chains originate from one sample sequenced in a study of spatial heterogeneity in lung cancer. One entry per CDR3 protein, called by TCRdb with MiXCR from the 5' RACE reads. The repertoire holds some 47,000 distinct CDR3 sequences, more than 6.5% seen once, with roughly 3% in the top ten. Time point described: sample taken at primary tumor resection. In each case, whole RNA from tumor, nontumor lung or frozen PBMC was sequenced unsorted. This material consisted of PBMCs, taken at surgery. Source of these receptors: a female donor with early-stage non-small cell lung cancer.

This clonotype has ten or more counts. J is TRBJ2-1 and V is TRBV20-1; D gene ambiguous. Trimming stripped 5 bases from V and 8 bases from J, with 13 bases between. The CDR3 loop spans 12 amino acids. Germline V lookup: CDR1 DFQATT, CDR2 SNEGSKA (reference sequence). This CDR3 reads CSAPKSEDEQFF. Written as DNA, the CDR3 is TGCAGTGCTCCCAAATCCGAGGATGAGCAGTTCTTC.

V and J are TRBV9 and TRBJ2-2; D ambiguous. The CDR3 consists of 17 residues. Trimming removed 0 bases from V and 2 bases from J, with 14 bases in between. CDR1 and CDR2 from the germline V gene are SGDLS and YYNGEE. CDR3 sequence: CASSVEAPPLNTGELFF. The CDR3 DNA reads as TGTGCCAGCAGCGTAGAGGCGCCCCCTCTTAACACCGGGGAGCTGTTTTTT.

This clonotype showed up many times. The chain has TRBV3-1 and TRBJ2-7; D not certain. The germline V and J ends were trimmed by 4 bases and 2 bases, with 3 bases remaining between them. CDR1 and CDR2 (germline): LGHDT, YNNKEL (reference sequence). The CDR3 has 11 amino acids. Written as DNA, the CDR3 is TGTGCCAGCAGCCGAGCCTACGAGCAGTACTTC. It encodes CASSRAYEQYF.

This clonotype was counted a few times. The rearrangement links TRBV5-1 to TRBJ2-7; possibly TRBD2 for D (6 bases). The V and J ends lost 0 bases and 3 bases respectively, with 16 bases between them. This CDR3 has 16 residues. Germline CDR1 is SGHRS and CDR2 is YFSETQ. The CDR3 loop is CASSLAAGTGDYEQYF. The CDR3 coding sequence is TGCGCCAGCAGCTTGGCTGCAGGTACGGGGGACTACGAGCAGTACTTC.

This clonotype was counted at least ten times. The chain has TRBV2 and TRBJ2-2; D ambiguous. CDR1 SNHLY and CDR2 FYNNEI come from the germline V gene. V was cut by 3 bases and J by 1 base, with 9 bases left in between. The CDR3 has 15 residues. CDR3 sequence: CASSEGRKNTGELFF. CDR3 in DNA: TGTGCCAGCAGTGAGGGCAGGAAGAACACCGGGGAGCTGTTTTTT.

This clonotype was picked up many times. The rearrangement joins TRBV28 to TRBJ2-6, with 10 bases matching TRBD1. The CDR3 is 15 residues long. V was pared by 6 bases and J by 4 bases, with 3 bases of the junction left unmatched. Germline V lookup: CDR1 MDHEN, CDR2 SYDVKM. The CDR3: CASSRQGAGANVLTF. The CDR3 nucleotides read TGTGCCAGCAGCAGACAGGGGGCCGGGGCCAACGTCCTGACTTTC.

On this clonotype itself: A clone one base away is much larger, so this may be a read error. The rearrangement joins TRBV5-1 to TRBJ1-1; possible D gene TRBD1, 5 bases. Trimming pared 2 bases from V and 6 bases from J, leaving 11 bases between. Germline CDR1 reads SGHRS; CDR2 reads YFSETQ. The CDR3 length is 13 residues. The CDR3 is CASSFARDAEAFF. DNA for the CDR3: TGCGCCAGCAGCTTTGCTAGGGACGCTGAAGCTTTCTTT.

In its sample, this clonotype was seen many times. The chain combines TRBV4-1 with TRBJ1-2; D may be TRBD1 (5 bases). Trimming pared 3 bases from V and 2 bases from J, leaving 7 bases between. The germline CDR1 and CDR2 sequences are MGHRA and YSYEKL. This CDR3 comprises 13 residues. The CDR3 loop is CASSQGRNYGYTF. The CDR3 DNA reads TGCGCCAGCAGCCAGGGACGGAACTATGGCTACACCTTC.

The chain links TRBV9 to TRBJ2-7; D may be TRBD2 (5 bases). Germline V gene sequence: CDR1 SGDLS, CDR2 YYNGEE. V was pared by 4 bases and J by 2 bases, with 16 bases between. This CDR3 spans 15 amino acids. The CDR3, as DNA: TGTGCCAGCAGCCCAAATCTAGGCGGGCCCTACGAGCAGTACTTC. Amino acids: CASSPNLGGPYEQYF. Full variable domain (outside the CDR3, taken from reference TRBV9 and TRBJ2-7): DSGVTQTPKHLITATGQRVTLRCSPRSGDLSVYWYQQSLDQGLQFLIQYYNGEERAKGNILERFSAQQFPDLHSELNLSSLELGDSALYFCASSPNLGGPYEQYFGPGTRLTVT.

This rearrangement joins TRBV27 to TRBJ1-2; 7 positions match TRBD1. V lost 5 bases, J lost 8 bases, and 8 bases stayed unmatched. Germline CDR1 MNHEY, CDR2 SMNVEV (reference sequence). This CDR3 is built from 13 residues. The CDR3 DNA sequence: TGTGCCAGCAGTAGGGACAGATCGTCCGGCTACACCTTC. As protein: CASSRDRSSGYTF.

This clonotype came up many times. The CDR3 is CASSLQGLALYNEQFF. In nucleotides, the CDR3 is TGTGCCAGCAGCCTACAGGGACTAGCCCTTTACAATGAGCAGTTCTTC. This chain uses TRBV7-2 with TRBJ2-1; TRBD2 agrees at 9 bases. Per germline, CDR1 SGHTA and CDR2 FQGNSA. The CDR3 sequence is 16 residues long. V lost 5 bases and J lost 4; bases outside the gene matches: 9.

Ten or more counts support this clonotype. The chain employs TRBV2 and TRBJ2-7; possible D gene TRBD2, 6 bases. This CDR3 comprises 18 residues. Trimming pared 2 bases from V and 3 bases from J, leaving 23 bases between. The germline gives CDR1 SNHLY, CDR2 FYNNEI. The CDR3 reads CASSERMGTRDWNYEQYF. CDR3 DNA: TGTGCCAGCAGTGAAAGAATGGGAACCCGGGACTGGAACTACGAGCAGTACTTC. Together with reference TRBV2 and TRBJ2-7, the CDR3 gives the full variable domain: EPEVTQTPSHQVTQMGQEVILRCVPISNHLYFYWYRQILGQKVEFLVSFYNNEISEKSEIFDDQFSVERPDGSNFTLKIRSTKLEDSAMYFCASSERMGTRDWNYEQYFGPGTRLTVT.

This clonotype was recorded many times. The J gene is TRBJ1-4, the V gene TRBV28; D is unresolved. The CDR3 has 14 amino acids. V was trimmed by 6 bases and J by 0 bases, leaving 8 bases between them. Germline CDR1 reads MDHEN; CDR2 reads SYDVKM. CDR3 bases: TGTGCCAGCAGCGTGCAAGCAACTAATGAAAAACTGTTTTTT. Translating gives CASSVQATNEKLFF.